Below are 13 T cell receptor beta chains sequenced from a single sample in a study of human T cells and chemical hapten exposure. TCRdb independently ran MiXCR on the RACE reads; one entry per CDR3 protein. The table shows approximately 160,000 distinct CDR3 sequences, with about a quarter occurring only once. Time point described: patch test 3, about 24 weeks after DPC sensitization. Treatment given: therapeutic diphenylcyclopropenone sensitization with weekly scalp DPC. The source material was whole blood, sampled in connection with sensitization to the hapten diphenylcyclopropenone (DPC). The receptors originated from a woman younger than 35 with alopecia areata. Some clones in this sample may be carry-over from other donors' samples.

This clonotype was observed a few times. The rearrangement links TRBV9 to TRBJ2-1, with 9 bases that match TRBD2. The germline V gene has CDR1 SGDLS and CDR2 YYNGEE. The CDR3 consists of 18 residues. The J segment lost 4 bases and the V segment lost 7 bases, leaving 18 bases of the junction unmatched. The CDR3: CASALNPTSGLVYNEQFF. Written as DNA, the CDR3 is TGTGCCAGCGCCCTGAACCCGACTAGCGGATTAGTATACAATGAGCAGTTCTTC.

This clonotype was seen more than once but under ten times. The CDR3 DNA reads TGTGCCAGCAGCTCAACAGGGGGCGGCTACGAGCAGTACTTC. It specifies CASSSTGGGYEQYF. The chain links TRBV11-3 to TRBJ2-7; 9 bases line up with TRBD1. J was trimmed by 3 bases and V by 4 bases; bases with no gene match: 4. CDR1 is SGHNT, CDR2 YENEEA, per germline. This CDR3 has 14 residues.

The chain combines TRBV29-1 with TRBJ2-2; D is unresolved. The CDR3 is 12 residues long. Germline CDR1 SQVTM, CDR2 ANQGSEA. The ends were cut back, 3 bases at V and 0 bases at J, with 2 bases in the middle. The CDR3 DNA is TGCAGCGTTGATGCGAACACCGGGGAGCTGTTTTTT. Translated, it gives CSVDANTGELFF.

Note on this clonotype: The CDR3 carries no conserved terminal phenylalanine or tryptophan, so it likely arises from a read error. The DNA is left out, because the CDR3 cannot be placed on it with certainty; the CDR3 is given as TCRdb lists it. The V gene is TRBV12-3 or TRBV12-4, the J gene TRBJ1-1; the table gives TRBD1 as D, unverified against the DNA. The CDR3 extends over 8 residues, inclusive of both ends. The CDR3 region is CASGRDII.

The J gene is TRBJ1-3, the V gene TRBV18, with TRBD1 as a possible D gene (6 bases). This CDR3 has 15 residues. The germline V gene has CDR1 KGHSH and CDR2 LQKENI. V dropped 2 bases and J dropped 2 bases, with 10 bases sitting between them. The CDR3 sequence: CASSPGGGPGNTIYF. DNA for the CDR3: TGTGCCAGCTCACCAGGTGGGGGCCCTGGAAACACCATATATTTT.

This clonotype was seen a handful of times. The chain recombines TRBV9 with TRBJ2-3; TRBD2 agrees at 10 bases. Germline V gene sequence: CDR1 SGDLS, CDR2 YYNGEE. This CDR3 has 16 residues. J lost 6 bases, V lost 4 bases, and 11 bases had no gene match. CDR3 nucleotides: TGTGCCAGCAGCCCCCAGGTAGCGGGGGGACCGGATACGCAGTATTTT. Its protein is CASSPQVAGGPDTQYF.

Remarks on this clonotype: The junction departs from the called germline gene at one end, perhaps through a read error. The chain uses TRBV7-9 and TRBJ1-5; tentatively, D is TRBD1 (6 bases). Germline assignment: CDR1 SEHNR and CDR2 FQNEAQ (reference sequence). The CDR3 totals 15 residues. The CDR3 sequence is CANSLSAGGNQPQHF. As DNA, the CDR3 is TGTGCCAACAGCTTATCGGCAGGGGGCAATCAGCCCCAGCATTTT. Full variable domain (rest looked up from reference TRBV7-9 and TRBJ1-5): DTGVSQNPRHKITKRGQNVTFRCDPISEHNRLYWYRQTLGQGPEFLTYFQNEAQLEKSRLLSDRFSAERPKGSFSTLEIQRTEQGDSAMYLCANSLSAGGNQPQHFGDGTRLSIL.

The V and J genes are TRBV20-1 and TRBJ2-4, with D unresolved. The V and J ends lost 5 bases and 8 bases respectively, with 10 bases between them. The germline CDR1 and CDR2 sequences are DFQATT and SNEGSKA (reference sequence). This CDR3 has 11 amino acids. The DNA of the CDR3 is TGCAGTGCTCTCGATCGGGACATTCAGTACTTC. Encoded protein: CSALDRDIQYF.

The genes are TRBV5-1 and TRBJ1-1; D is perhaps TRBD1 (6 bases). Germline V gene data show CDR1 as SGHRS and CDR2 as YFSETQ. The CDR3 sequence is 13 residues long. V shed 4 bases and J shed 3 bases, with 10 bases lying between them. The DNA for the CDR3 is TGCGCCAGCAGCCTAGGACAGTACACTGAAGCTTTCTTT. It codes for CASSLGQYTEAFF.

The DNA of the CDR3 is TGCGCCAGCAGCCAAGTTGGGGCCCCCTTTAACACCGGGGAGCTGTTTTTT. Amino acid sequence: CASSQVGAPFNTGELFF. The V call is TRBV4-1, the J call TRBJ2-2, with TRBD1 as a possible D gene (5 bases). There are 17 residues in the CDR3. Trimming shortened V by 1 base and J by 2 bases, and 14 bases separated the two germline ends. The germline gives CDR1 MGHRA, CDR2 YSYEKL.

The V gene is TRBV29-1, the J gene TRBJ2-4; perhaps TRBD1 as D (6 bases). V was cut by 7 bases and J by 7 bases, with 17 bases left in between. Germline loops: CDR1 SQVTM, CDR2 ANQGSEA. This CDR3 spans 13 amino acids. The CDR3 DNA sequence: TGCAGCGCCGCGGACAGTTCGCGGAACATTCAGTACTTC. This codes for CSAADSSRNIQYF.

This clonotype has a handful of counts. This sequence joins TRBV12-5 and TRBJ2-5, with D tentatively TRBD1 (5 bases). Germline CDR1 and CDR2: LGHNT and FRNRAP. Trimming took off 1 base at V and 1 base at J, with 7 bases between the two ends. The CDR3 consists of 14 residues. CDR3 in DNA: TGTGCTAGTGGTTTGGGGGGCAGCCAAGAGACCCAGTACTTC. It translates to CASGLGGSQETQYF.

The chain joins TRBV7-8 to TRBJ2-1, with unresolved D. In germline, CDR1 is SGHVS, CDR2 FQNEAQ. CDR3 length equals 13 residues. Trimming removed 4 bases from V and 3 bases from J, with 7 bases in between. CDR3 bases: TGTGCCAGCAGCTCCACCGACTACAATGAGCAGTTCTTC. Its translation is CASSSTDYNEQFF.